A single sample is the source of the 30 T cell receptor beta chains below, sequenced in a study of T-cell reconstitution after alpha-beta-depleted transplantation in children. A library of TCRbeta sequences, prepared with unique molecular identifiers, was generated. From the PCR reads, TCRdb called clonotypes with MiXCR, one entry per CDR3 protein. The sample lists hundreds of thousands of distinct CDR3 sequences; under 12% were seen once. Sequenced material: PBMCs from the stem cell graft donor, taken from the stem cell graft. These receptors were taken from a human donor who donated a stem cell graft to a child with acute myeloid leukemia.

J is TRBJ2-2 and V is TRBV28; 9 nucleotides agree with TRBD1. Germline V gene sequence: CDR1 MDHEN, CDR2 SYDVKM. This CDR3 is built from 14 residues. Unmatched junction bases numbered 3, after V lost 4 bases and J lost 6 bases. CDR3 DNA sequence: TGTGCCAGCAGTTCCACAGGGGGCCCCGGGGAGCTGTTTTTT. Its protein product is CASSSTGGPGELFF.

The sample holds one count of this clonotype. The gene calls are TRBV11-2 and TRBJ2-1, with a tentative D call TRBD2 (5 bases). Germline V gene data show CDR1 as SGHAT and CDR2 as FQNNGV. Between the trimmed V and J ends, which lost 2 bases and 8 bases, there was a span of 10 bases. The CDR3 contains 13 residues. The CDR3 sequence is CASSLLWRHEQFF. In nucleotides, the CDR3 is TGTGCCAGCAGCTTACTCTGGAGGCATGAGCAGTTCTTC.

This clonotype was counted between two and nine times. J is TRBJ1-2 and V is TRBV12-3 or TRBV12-4; a weak D match, TRBD1 (5 bases). This CDR3 has 15 amino acids. The V end was cut by 6 bases, the J end by 0 bases, with 14 bases between. The CDR3 DNA sequence: TGTGCCAGCAGCGTGAAGATAGGGGCTAACTATGGCTACACCTTC. Protein: CASSVKIGANYGYTF.

This clonotype showed up just a few times. The J gene is TRBJ2-1, the V gene TRBV14; D uncertain. V gave up 1 base and J gave up 9 bases, with 4 bases separating them. Germline lookup yields CDR1 SGHDN and CDR2 FVKESK. The CDR3 is 11 amino acids. The chain's CDR3 is CASSQGPEQFF. The CDR3 coding sequence is TGTGCCAGCAGCCAAGGACCTGAGCAGTTCTTC.

The chain employs TRBV6-5 and TRBJ1-4; possibly TRBD1 for D (6 bases). The CDR3 covers 19 residues. Trimming stripped 4 bases from V and 3 bases from J, with 24 bases between. Germline V gives CDR1 MNHEY, CDR2 SVGAGI. DNA for the CDR3: TGTGCCAGCAGTTCCTCCCCGGCCCCGGGACAATTTCCTAATGAAAAACTGTTTTTT. Its translation is CASSSSPAPGQFPNEKLFF.

This clonotype has just a few counts. The genes are TRBV3-1 and TRBJ1-2; TRBD1 might be the D (6 bases). CDR3 length equals 14 residues. Between the trimmed V and J ends, which lost 0 bases and 8 bases, there was a span of 13 bases. Germline values: CDR1 LGHDT, CDR2 YNNKEL (reference sequence). In DNA form, the CDR3 reads TGTGCCAGCAGCCAAGATCCGGGGGCTCAGGGCTACACCTTC. Protein product: CASSQDPGAQGYTF.

V is TRBV15 and J is TRBJ2-7; the D call may be TRBD1 or TRBD2 (5 bases each). V was pared by 1 base and J by 0 bases, with 7 bases between. The germline V gene has CDR1 LNHNV and CDR2 YYDKDF (reference sequence). The CDR3 loop spans 14 amino acids. CDR3 sequence reads: CATSRGGSSYEQYF. The CDR3 DNA reads TGTGCCACCAGCAGAGGGGGGAGCTCCTACGAGCAGTACTTC.

At least ten counts were recorded for this clonotype. The chain carries TRBV5-1 and TRBJ1-2; D is unclear. The CDR3 has 15 amino acids. V lost 0 bases and J lost 3, with 12 bases in between. Germline lookup yields CDR1 SGHRS and CDR2 YFSETQ. The CDR3 is CASSLGQPGDYGYTF. The CDR3 DNA follows: TGCGCCAGCAGCTTGGGACAACCCGGGGACTATGGCTACACCTTC.

V gene TRBV3-1 combines with J gene TRBJ1-2, with D tentatively TRBD1 (6 bases). The CDR3 sequence is 14 residues long. With 4 bases removed from V and 1 base from J, the gap between germline ends came to 10 bases. Germline CDR1 reads LGHDT; CDR2 reads YNNKEL (reference sequence). This chain's CDR3 is CASSRGQYNYGYTF. The CDR3 DNA reads TGTGCCAGCAGCCGTGGACAGTATAACTATGGCTACACCTTC.

The chain uses TRBV28 and TRBJ2-2; perhaps D is TRBD1 or TRBD2 (5 bases each). Trimming left V 8 bases short and J 2 bases short, with 12 bases between. Germline CDR1 reads MDHEN; CDR2 reads SYDVKM. This CDR3 region has 14 residues. The CDR3 spells CASGPGPNTGELFF. CDR3 DNA: TGTGCCAGCGGTCCGGGACCTAACACCGGGGAGCTGTTTTTT.

This clonotype was counted a single time. CDR3 nucleotides: TGTGCCAGCACCCAGGACGTCAGCTCTGGAAACACCATATATTTT. Its protein product is CASTQDVSSGNTIYF. This chain uses TRBV2 with TRBJ1-3; D is uncertain. The CDR3 spans 15 residues. Trimming took off 7 bases at V and 0 bases at J, with 13 bases between the two ends. The germline V gene encodes CDR1 SNHLY and CDR2 FYNNEI.

This clonotype was seen a handful of times. A junction end diverges from the germline sequence, so it may reflect a read error. The rearrangement joins TRBV20-1 to TRBJ2-7, with 10 bases identical to TRBD2. The CDR3 length is 17 residues. CDR1 and CDR2 from the germline V gene are DFQATT and SNEGSKA (reference sequence). The CDR3, as DNA: TGCTGTGCTAGTGAGGATAGCGGGAGGCCCACGGGCTACGAGCAGTACTTC. Its protein product is CCASEDSGRPTGYEQYF.

V is TRBV5-1 and J is TRBJ2-1, with TRBD2 identical over 7 bases. Germline CDR1 reads SGHRS; CDR2 reads YFSETQ. V trimming: 0 bases; J trimming: 5 bases; junction bases outside the gene matches: 11. The CDR3 covers 17 residues. The CDR3, as DNA: TGCGCCAGCAGCTTGGGCGGGAGAGGAATGGGGAACAATGAGCAGTTCTTC. Protein sequence: CASSLGGRGMGNNEQFF. Full variable domain (missing parts from reference TRBV5-1 and TRBJ2-1): KAGVTQTPRYLIKTRGQQVTLSCSPISGHRSVSWYQQTPGQGLQFLFEYFSETQRNKGNFPGRFSGRQFSNSRSEMNVSTLELGDSALYLCASSLGGRGMGNNEQFFGPGTRLTVL.

The rearrangement joins TRBV6-1 to TRBJ1-6, with D perhaps TRBD1 (5 bases). Trimming removed 7 bases at V and 7 bases at J, with 11 bases between. The germline V gene has CDR1 MNHNS and CDR2 SASEGT. This CDR3 comprises 13 residues. The CDR3 nucleotides are TGTGCCAGCAAACCACGACAGAATTCACCCCTCCACTTT. Its translation is CASKPRQNSPLHF.

In its sample, this clonotype was seen a few times. The gene calls are TRBV12-3 or TRBV12-4 and TRBJ2-2, with unresolved D. Trimming took off 3 bases at V and 3 bases at J, with 11 bases between the two ends. The CDR3 is 15 amino acids. CDR3 region: CASSFLVRDTGELFF. The CDR3 nucleotides read TGTGCCAGCAGTTTTTTAGTTAGGGACACCGGGGAGCTGTTTTTT.

This clonotype has ten or more counts. This chain links TRBV20-1 with TRBJ2-1; D gene uncertain. This CDR3 is built from 14 residues. Germline lookup yields CDR1 DFQATT and CDR2 SNEGSKA (reference sequence). Between the trimmed V and J ends, which lost 4 bases and 0 bases, there was a span of 10 bases. The chain's CDR3 is CSATARFSYNEQFF. Here the CDR3 DNA reads TGCAGTGCTACCGCTAGGTTCTCCTACAATGAGCAGTTCTTC.

This clonotype has more than one count but fewer than ten. V is TRBV4-3 and J is TRBJ2-3; D not resolved. V was pared by 0 bases and J by 4 bases, with 8 bases between. CDR3 length: 14 amino acids. CDR1 LGHNA and CDR2 YSLEER come from the germline V gene. This CDR3 reads CASSQELGPDTQYF. CDR3 nucleotide sequence: TGCGCCAGCAGCCAAGAGCTAGGCCCAGATACGCAGTATTTT.

This clonotype was detected ten times or more. The chain has TRBV12-3 or TRBV12-4 and TRBJ2-2, with 13 bases lining up with TRBD2. The CDR3 totals 15 residues. Trimming at V came to 5 bases and at J to 8 bases, leaving 5 bases not matched to a gene. Written as DNA, the CDR3 is TGTGCCAGCAGTGGAGGACTAGCGGGAGAAGGGGAGCTGTTTTTT. This encodes CASSGGLAGEGELFF.

This clonotype was counted only a few times. This chain uses TRBV29-1 with TRBJ2-7, with TRBD1 identical over 9 bases. Germline trimming cut 6 bases from V and 7 bases from J; bases unmatched to any gene: 13. The germline CDR1 and CDR2 sequences are SQVTM and ANQGSEA. The CDR3 is 14 residues long. CDR3 coding DNA: TGCAGCGTGCAGAAGGACAGGGGAGTCGGGGAGCAGTACTTC. This sequence encodes CSVQKDRGVGEQYF.

The chain carries TRBV12-5 and TRBJ2-1, with TRBD1 matching 8 bases. Germline loops: CDR1 LGHNT, CDR2 FRNRAP. V was clipped by 5 bases and J by 7 bases; unmatched bases: 4. CDR3 length: 13 amino acids. The CDR3 here is CASGQGAWNEQFF. DNA for the CDR3: TGTGCTAGTGGTCAGGGGGCGTGGAATGAGCAGTTCTTC.

This clonotype was seen a handful of times. The junction and the germline gene differ at one end; a read error may be behind it. The chain links TRBV7-9 to TRBJ2-1, with D perhaps matching TRBD1 or TRBD2 (5 bases each). The length of the CDR3 is 15 residues. CDR1 and CDR2 (germline): SEHNR, FQNEAQ (reference sequence). The CDR3 sequence: CSSSYRDRYYNEQFF. The CDR3 DNA follows: TGTTCCAGCAGCTACCGGGACCGATATTACAATGAGCAGTTCTTC.

This clonotype was observed a few times. The rearrangement uses TRBV2 and TRBJ1-5, with no clear D. The CDR3 runs to 12 residues. Germline CDR1 reads SNHLY; CDR2 reads FYNNEI. Deletions cut 8 bases from V and 0 bases from J, with 5 bases between. The CDR3 sequence: CASCYSNQPQHF. CDR3 in DNA: TGTGCCAGCTGTTATAGCAATCAGCCCCAGCATTTT.

This clonotype was seen a few times. The chain recombines TRBV6-1 with TRBJ2-1; D may be TRBD1 (6 bases). The germline V gene has CDR1 MNHNS and CDR2 SASEGT. CDR3 size: 16 residues. V lost 8 bases and J lost 9, with 26 bases in between. CDR3 in amino acids: CASRDTRTRPYGEQFF. CDR3 nucleotides: TGTGCCAGCCGGGACACCCGGACGCGGCCCTACGGTGAGCAGTTCTTC.

In the case of this clonotype: A read error may account for a junction end that differs from germline. V and J are TRBV5-1 and TRBJ1-1; D is unresolved. Germline V gene lookup returns CDR1 SGHRS and CDR2 YFSETQ. The CDR3 is 14 residues long. The CDR3 nucleotides read TGCACCAGCAGCTTTGGCGGTGGGAACACTGAAGCTTTCTTT. Amino acids: CTSSFGGGNTEAFF.

This clonotype has just a few counts. The chain joins TRBV5-1 to TRBJ1-1, with 11 bases identical to TRBD1. The germline gives CDR1 SGHRS, CDR2 YFSETQ. The J segment lost 4 bases and the V segment lost 1 base, leaving 6 bases of the junction unmatched. There are 16 residues in the CDR3. The CDR3 DNA sequence: TGCGCCAGCAGCTTGTCGTCCGGGACAGGGGGCACTGAAGCTTTCTTT. Translated: CASSLSSGTGGTEAFF.

V is TRBV15 and J is TRBJ2-2, with a possible D match to TRBD2 (6 bases). The CDR3 has 14 residues. The germline gives CDR1 LNHNV, CDR2 YYDKDF (reference sequence). Trimming cost V 0 bases and J 7 bases, with 9 bases left between them. CDR3 in amino acids: CATSRDVGGGELFF. CDR3 in DNA: TGTGCCACCAGCAGAGATGTGGGGGGCGGGGAGCTGTTTTTT.

This chain links TRBV5-1 with TRBJ2-1; 14 bases fit TRBD2. With 4 bases clipped from V and 4 bases from J, the junction kept 13 bases outside the gene matches. There are 19 residues in the CDR3. Germline CDR1 reads SGHRS; CDR2 reads YFSETQ. CDR3 DNA: TGCGCCAGCAGCGCCGCCGGGACTAGCGGGAGTCCGAGGTACAATGAGCAGTTCTTC. Protein product: CASSAAGTSGSPRYNEQFF.

This clonotype was detected ten times or more. V usage is TRBV11-2 and J usage is TRBJ2-1; 8 bases match TRBD2. The V gene's germline CDR1 is SGHAT and CDR2 FQNNGV. Trimming removed 5 bases from V and 4 bases from J; junction bases left unmatched: 7. This CDR3 has 15 residues. CDR3 region: CASSLLLAVYNEQFF. In DNA, the CDR3 is TGTGCCAGCAGCCTTCTACTAGCGGTATACAATGAGCAGTTCTTC.

The V gene is TRBV5-1, the J gene TRBJ2-2; D possibly matches TRBD1 or TRBD2 (5 bases each). The V gene lost 0 bases and the J gene lost 4 bases, with 10 bases spanning the gap. The CDR3 runs to 15 residues. The germline CDR1 and CDR2 sequences are SGHRS and YFSETQ. The CDR3 nucleotides are TGCGCCAGCAGCTTGGCATGGGGGAGCACCGGGGAGCTGTTTTTT. This gives the protein CASSLAWGSTGELFF.

V is TRBV7-9 and J is TRBJ2-5; 11 bases are shared with TRBD1. Germline V lookup: CDR1 SEHNR, CDR2 FQNEAQ (reference sequence). The CDR3 contains 14 residues. V lost 5 bases, J lost 5 bases, and 4 bases stayed unmatched. The chain's CDR3 is CASSRTGGRETQYF. The CDR3 bases are TGTGCCAGCAGCCGGACAGGGGGCCGGGAGACCCAGTACTTC.